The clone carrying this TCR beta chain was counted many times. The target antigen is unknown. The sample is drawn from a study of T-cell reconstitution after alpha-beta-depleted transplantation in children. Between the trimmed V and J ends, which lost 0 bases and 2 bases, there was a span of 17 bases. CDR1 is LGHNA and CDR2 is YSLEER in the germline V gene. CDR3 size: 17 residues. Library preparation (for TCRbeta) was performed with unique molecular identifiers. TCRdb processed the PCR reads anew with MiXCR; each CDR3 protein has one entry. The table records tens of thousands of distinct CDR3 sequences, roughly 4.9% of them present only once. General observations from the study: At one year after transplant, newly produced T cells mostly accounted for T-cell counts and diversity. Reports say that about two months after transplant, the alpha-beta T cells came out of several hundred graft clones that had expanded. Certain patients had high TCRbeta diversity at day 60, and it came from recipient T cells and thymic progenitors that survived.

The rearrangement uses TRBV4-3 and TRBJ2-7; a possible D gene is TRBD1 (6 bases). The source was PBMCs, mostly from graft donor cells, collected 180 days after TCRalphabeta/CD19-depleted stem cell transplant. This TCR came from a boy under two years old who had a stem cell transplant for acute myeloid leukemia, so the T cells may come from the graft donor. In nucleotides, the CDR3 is TGCGCCAGCAGCCAAGAGAGCCGGACAGTTATCCCCTACGAGCAGTACTTC. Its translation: CASSQESRTVIPYEQYF.